The 24 T cell receptor beta chains below come from one sample, sequenced in a study of blood T cell repertoires in COVID-19. Sequencing was performed with immunoSEQ multiplex PCR; in TCRdb, only in-frame clones are kept and a portion is missing. The sample contains 65,000 to 70,000 clones, 75% to 80% of which appear only once. The specimen was peripheral blood. The origin of the receptors is a woman in her sixties or seventies with acute or convalescent COVID-19.

V and J are TRBV28 and TRBJ1-1; D is uncertain. CDR1 and CDR2 from the germline V gene are MDHEN and SYDVKM. The CDR3 spans 13 residues. V lost 6 bases and J 4 bases, leaving 12 bases between the germline ends. CDR3 region: CASSLVSITEAFF. In DNA, the CDR3 is TGTGCCAGCAGCTTGGTCTCTATCACTGAAGCTTTCTTT.

J is TRBJ1-5 and V is TRBV10-3; D unclear. The V gene's germline CDR1 is ENHRY and CDR2 SYGVKD. V was pared by 3 bases and J by 5 bases, with 11 bases between. This CDR3 is 14 amino acids long. The CDR3 protein is CAISDLTRDQPQHF. Written as DNA, the CDR3 is TGTGCCATCAGTGATCTTACGCGGGATCAGCCCCAGCATTTT.

The rearrangement uses TRBV19 and TRBJ2-1, with unresolved D. V dropped 3 bases and J dropped 10 bases, with 13 bases sitting between them. Germline assignment: CDR1 LNHDA and CDR2 SQIVND (reference sequence). The CDR3 sequence is 13 residues long. The CDR3 loop reads CASSIRSGWEQFF. CDR3 nucleotide sequence: TGTGCCAGTAGTATTCGTTCGGGTTGGGAGCAGTTCTTC.

The CDR3 nucleotides are TGTGCCAGCAGCCCAGACAGGGGGCACCGGTACAATGAGCAGTTCTTC. It codes for CASSPDRGHRYNEQFF. The J gene is TRBJ2-1, the V gene TRBV27; 10 bases are a match to TRBD1. The trim removed 6 bases at V and 4 bases at J, leaving 9 bases unmatched. This CDR3 has 16 amino acids. CDR1 MNHEY and CDR2 SMNVEV come from the germline V gene (reference sequence).

V is TRBV10-3 and J is TRBJ1-2; D unclear. Germline CDR1 and CDR2: ENHRY and SYGVKD. The CDR3 covers 15 residues. Between the trimmed V and J ends, which lost 0 bases and 0 bases, there was a span of 8 bases. This CDR3 is CAISESRTSNYGYTF. CDR3 bases: TGTGCCATCAGTGAGTCGAGGACTTCTAACTATGGCTACACCTTC.

The chain links TRBV19 to TRBJ2-1; 13 bases are shared with TRBD2. In germline, CDR1 is LNHDA, CDR2 SQIVND (reference sequence). The length of the CDR3 is 15 residues. The ends lost 6 bases at V and 6 bases at J; junction bases unmatched: 5. The CDR3 spells CASSRTSGGANEQFF. The CDR3 region has the DNA TGTGCCAGTAGCCGCACTAGCGGGGGGGCCAATGAGCAGTTCTTC.

The rearrangement uses TRBV6-1 and TRBJ1-4; 7 nucleotides agree with TRBD1. The CDR3 is 20 residues long. The ends lost 0 bases at V and 0 bases at J; junction bases unmatched: 13. Per the germline V gene, CDR1 is MNHNS and CDR2 is SASEGT. This chain's CDR3 is CASSEARMGTVPSTNEKLFF. DNA of the CDR3: TGTGCCAGCAGTGAAGCACGGATGGGGACAGTCCCGTCAACTAATGAAAAACTGTTTTTT.

This rearrangement joins TRBV5-5 to TRBJ1-1; 9 nucleotides agree with TRBD1. CDR3 length equals 13 residues. CDR1 and CDR2 (germline): SGHKS, YYEKEE (reference sequence). Germline trimming cut 4 bases from V and 4 bases from J; bases unmatched to any gene: 2. The CDR3 region has the DNA TGTGCCAGCAGCCGGACAGGGGCCACTGAAGCTTTCTTT. Its translation is CASSRTGATEAFF.

V and J are TRBV11-2 and TRBJ2-7, with D hard to call. This CDR3 is 11 amino acids long. Germline loops: CDR1 SGHAT, CDR2 FQNNGV. Trimming stripped 4 bases from V and 2 bases from J, with 3 bases between. CDR3: CASSSTYEQYF. DNA for the CDR3: TGTGCCAGCAGCTCAACCTACGAGCAGTACTTC.

This clone occurred a few times. The chain links TRBV5-1 to TRBJ1-6; TRBD1 might be the D (5 bases). The CDR3 has 17 amino acids. Germline V CDR1 and CDR2: SGHRS, YFSETQ. V lost 4 bases to trimming and J lost 2 bases, with 16 bases between them. CDR3 region: CASSNKVTGAYNSPLHF. CDR3 bases: TGCGCCAGCAGCAACAAGGTCACGGGGGCCTATAATTCACCCCTCCACTTT.

V is TRBV5-1 and J is TRBJ1-1; 8 bases are a match to TRBD1. This CDR3 region has 14 residues. Trimming cost V 5 bases and J 7 bases; bases outside gene matches: 10. Looked up from germline, CDR1 is SGHRS and CDR2 is YFSETQ. The CDR3 loop is CASRSTTGGSEAFF. The CDR3 region has the DNA TGCGCCAGCAGGTCAACAACAGGGGGAAGTGAAGCTTTCTTT.

V and J are TRBV7-8 and TRBJ2-5; weak D call: TRBD2 (5 bases). The V end was cut by 5 bases, the J end by 3 bases, with 22 bases between. CDR1 SGHVS and CDR2 FQNEAQ come from the germline V gene. The CDR3 is 17 amino acids. This CDR3 reads CASSPRVAIYPEETQYF. CDR3 bases: TGTGCCAGCAGCCCTAGGGTAGCGATTTACCCCGAAGAGACCCAGTACTTC.

This sequence joins TRBV5-1 and TRBJ2-3, with 7 bases fitting TRBD1. Germline values: CDR1 SGHRS, CDR2 YFSETQ. This CDR3 comprises 16 residues. Unmatched junction bases numbered 12, after V lost 7 bases and J lost 1 base. CDR3 protein: CASGTTGAVGTDTQYF. CDR3 nucleotide sequence: TGCGCCAGCGGCACTACAGGGGCGGTGGGCACAGATACGCAGTATTTT.

This clone was observed once. V usage is TRBV5-4 and J usage is TRBJ1-2, with 10 bases identical to TRBD1. The germline V gene has CDR1 SGHNT and CDR2 YYREEE (reference sequence). Trimming cost V 5 bases and J 6 bases; bases outside gene matches: 7. CDR3 length: 14 residues. The CDR3 loop reads CASSSPTGGNGYTF. In nucleotides, the CDR3 is TGTGCCAGCAGTTCGCCGACAGGGGGCAATGGCTACACCTTC. The entire variable domain, with the rest obtained from reference TRBV5-4 and TRBJ1-2, is as follows: ETGVTQSPTHLIKTRGQQVTLRCSSQSGHNTVSWYQQALGQGPQFIFQYYREEENGRGNFPPRFSGLQFPNYSSELNVNALELDDSALYLCASSSPTGGNGYTFGSGTRLTVV.

This clone was detected a few times. The chain links TRBV6-5 to TRBJ2-7; 8 positions match TRBD1. The CDR3 spans 14 residues. Germline trimming cut 2 bases from V and 6 bases from J; bases unmatched to any gene: 6. CDR1 is MNHEY, CDR2 SVGAGI, per germline. The CDR3 nucleotides read TGTGCCAGCAGTTACGCCAGGGGGCTCGGCGAGCAGTACTTC. The encoded protein is CASSYARGLGEQYF.

The chain carries TRBV14 and TRBJ1-1; tentative D call: TRBD1 (5 bases). Germline assignment: CDR1 SGHDN and CDR2 FVKESK. V gave up 5 bases and J gave up 3 bases, with 16 bases separating them. This CDR3 has 15 amino acids. The CDR3 spells CASSDPREGYTEAFF. CDR3 bases: TGTGCCAGCAGCGACCCTCGGGAGGGGTACACTGAAGCTTTCTTT.

The chain couples TRBV5-1 to TRBJ2-3; D is perhaps TRBD1 (6 bases). V lost 2 bases to trimming and J lost 3 bases, with 13 bases between them. The germline CDR1 and CDR2 sequences are SGHRS and YFSETQ. The CDR3 loop spans 15 amino acids. The CDR3 region is CASSLQGVSTDTQYF. CDR3 sequence (DNA): TGCGCCAGCAGCTTACAGGGAGTAAGTACAGATACGCAGTATTTT.

V is TRBV29-1 and J is TRBJ2-3; unclear D gene. The V and J ends lost 6 bases and 5 bases respectively, with 24 bases between them. Germline assignment: CDR1 SQVTM and CDR2 ANQGSEA. There are 16 residues in the CDR3. CDR3 in DNA: TGCAGCGTCCCTACCCGACTGAACTACCTAGGAGATACGCAGTATTTT. Translation: CSVPTRLNYLGDTQYF.

This clone has only a few counts. The chain is built from TRBV15 and TRBJ2-7; 8 bases align to TRBD1. Germline-derived CDR1 and CDR2 are LNHNV and YYDKDF (reference sequence). CDR3 size: 14 residues. V shed 3 bases and J 2 bases; nucleotides not matched to a gene: 3. CDR3 region: CATSSQQGAYEQYF. The CDR3 bases are TGTGCCACCAGCAGTCAACAGGGGGCCTACGAGCAGTACTTC.

The V gene is TRBV7-9, the J gene TRBJ1-6, with D unclear. CDR1 is SEHNR, CDR2 FQNEAQ, per germline (reference sequence). The CDR3 length is 17 residues. Trimming cost V 4 bases and J 0 bases, with 13 bases left between them. The CDR3 loop reads CASSYNTASSYNSPLHF. In nucleotides, the CDR3 is TGTGCCAGCAGCTATAACACCGCTAGCTCCTATAATTCACCCCTCCACTTT.

V and J are TRBV6-1 and TRBJ2-3; no clear D. Germline V lookup: CDR1 MNHNS, CDR2 SASEGT. This CDR3 region has 14 residues. V was trimmed by 3 bases and J by 2 bases, leaving 9 bases between them. The CDR3 sequence is CASSDGDFTDTQYF. The CDR3 bases are TGTGCCAGCAGTGATGGTGACTTCACAGATACGCAGTATTTT.

The chain combines TRBV19 with TRBJ2-1; D remains ambiguous. Germline V CDR1 and CDR2: LNHDA, SQIVND (reference sequence). The length of the CDR3 is 14 residues. V lost 6 bases, J lost 1 base, and 10 bases lay in between. CDR3 DNA: TGTGCCAGTAGGTACAGTTTTTCCTACAATGAGCAGTTCTTC. It specifies CASRYSFSYNEQFF.

The V gene is TRBV7-2, the J gene TRBJ2-1; 11 bases fit TRBD2. The germline CDR1 and CDR2 sequences are SGHTA and FQGNSA. The CDR3 covers 17 residues. V lost 5 bases, J lost 9 bases, and 15 bases stayed unmatched. The CDR3 coding sequence is TGTGCCAGCAGCCTAATCGGGCTAGCGGGGGGTCTCGGTGAGCAGTTCTTC. Translating gives CASSLIGLAGGLGEQFF.

V is TRBV3-1 (or the pseudogene TRBV3-2) and J is TRBJ1-6; 9 positions match TRBD1. Germline-derived CDR1 and CDR2 are LGHDT and YNNKEL (reference sequence). V shed 1 base, J shed 10 bases, and the junction held 8 bases outside the gene matches. CDR3 length: 16 amino acids. CDR3 nucleotide sequence: TGTGCCAGCAGCCAAGGTACAGGGGGCGCAGGGTCACCCCTCCACTTT. It is translated as CASSQGTGGAGSPLHF.